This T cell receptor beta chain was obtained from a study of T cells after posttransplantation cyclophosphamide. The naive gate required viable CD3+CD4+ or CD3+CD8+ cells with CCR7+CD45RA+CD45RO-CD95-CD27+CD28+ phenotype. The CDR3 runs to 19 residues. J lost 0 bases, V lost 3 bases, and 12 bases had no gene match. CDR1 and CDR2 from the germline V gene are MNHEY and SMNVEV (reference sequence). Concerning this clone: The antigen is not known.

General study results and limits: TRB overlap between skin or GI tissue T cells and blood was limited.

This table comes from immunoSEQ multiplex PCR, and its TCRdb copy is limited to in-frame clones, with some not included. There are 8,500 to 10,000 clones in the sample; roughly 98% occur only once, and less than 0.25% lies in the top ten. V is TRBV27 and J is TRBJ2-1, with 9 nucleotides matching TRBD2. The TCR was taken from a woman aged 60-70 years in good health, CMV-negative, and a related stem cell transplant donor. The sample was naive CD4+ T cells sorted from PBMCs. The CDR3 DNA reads TGTGCCAGCAGTTTTGTGACTAGCGGCCATAGGAGCTCCTACAATGAGCAGTTCTTC. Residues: CASSFVTSGHRSSYNEQFF.